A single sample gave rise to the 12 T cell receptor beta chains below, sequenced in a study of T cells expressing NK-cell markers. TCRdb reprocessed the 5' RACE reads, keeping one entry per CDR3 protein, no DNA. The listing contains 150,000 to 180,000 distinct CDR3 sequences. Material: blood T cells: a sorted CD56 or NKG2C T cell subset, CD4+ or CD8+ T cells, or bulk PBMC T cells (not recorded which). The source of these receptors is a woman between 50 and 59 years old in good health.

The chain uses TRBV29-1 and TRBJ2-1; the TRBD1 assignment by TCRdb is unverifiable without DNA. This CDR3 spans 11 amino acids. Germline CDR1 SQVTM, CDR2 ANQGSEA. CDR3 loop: CSVPQLDEQFF.

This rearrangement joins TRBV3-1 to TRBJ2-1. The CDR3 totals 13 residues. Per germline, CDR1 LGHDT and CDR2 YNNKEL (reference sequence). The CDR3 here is CASSQDSSNEQFF.

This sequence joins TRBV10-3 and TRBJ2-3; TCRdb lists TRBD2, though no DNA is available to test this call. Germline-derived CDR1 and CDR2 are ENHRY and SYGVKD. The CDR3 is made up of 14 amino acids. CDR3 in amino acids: CAIRERRDTDTQYF.

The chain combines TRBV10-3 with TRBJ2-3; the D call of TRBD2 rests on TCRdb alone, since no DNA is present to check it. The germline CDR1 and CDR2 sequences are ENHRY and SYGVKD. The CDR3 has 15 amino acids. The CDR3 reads CAISDFAGVTDTQYF.

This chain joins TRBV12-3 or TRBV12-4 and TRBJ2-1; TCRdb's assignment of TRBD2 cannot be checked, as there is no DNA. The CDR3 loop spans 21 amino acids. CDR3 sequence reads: CASTGGVGASGTRLYYNEQFF.

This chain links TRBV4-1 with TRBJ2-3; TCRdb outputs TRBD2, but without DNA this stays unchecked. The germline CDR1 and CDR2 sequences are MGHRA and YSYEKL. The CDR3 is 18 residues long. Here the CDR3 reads CASSQRFPAGGITDTQYF.

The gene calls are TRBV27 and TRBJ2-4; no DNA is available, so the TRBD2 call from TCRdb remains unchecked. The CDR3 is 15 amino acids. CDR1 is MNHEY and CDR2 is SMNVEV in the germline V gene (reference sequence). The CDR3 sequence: CASSLSKSYLDIQYF.

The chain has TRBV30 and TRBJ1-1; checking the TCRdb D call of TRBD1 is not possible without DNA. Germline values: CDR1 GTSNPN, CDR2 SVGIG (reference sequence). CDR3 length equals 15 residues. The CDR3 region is CAWTLGIGLRTEAFF.

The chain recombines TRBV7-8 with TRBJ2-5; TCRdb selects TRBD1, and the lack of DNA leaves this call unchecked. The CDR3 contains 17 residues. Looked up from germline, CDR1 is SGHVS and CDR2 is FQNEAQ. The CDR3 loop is CASSLEAGPDWEETQYF.

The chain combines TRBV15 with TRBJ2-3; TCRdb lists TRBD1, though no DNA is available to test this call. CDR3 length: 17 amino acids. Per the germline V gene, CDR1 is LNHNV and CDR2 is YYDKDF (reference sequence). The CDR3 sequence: CATSRQRGTAPGDPQYF.

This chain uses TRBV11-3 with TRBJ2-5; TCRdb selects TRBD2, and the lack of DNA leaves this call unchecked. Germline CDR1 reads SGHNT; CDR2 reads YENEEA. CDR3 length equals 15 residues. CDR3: CASSFPWAGEETQYF.

This chain's CDR3 is CASSLLQTPVYNEQFF. The chain has TRBV14 and TRBJ2-1; TCRdb's assignment of TRBD1 cannot be checked, as there is no DNA. The CDR3 consists of 16 residues. The germline gives CDR1 SGHDN, CDR2 FVKESK.